This TCR beta chain was found in a study of low-dose radiotherapy and immunotherapy resistance in tumors (dated by TCRdb to between 2021 and 2023). Context from the whole study: In Cohort 1, 0.5 Gy per fraction was delivered every 2 weeks, and a total PTV dose of 6.5 Gy was prescribed. In Cohort 2, 1 Gy per fraction was delivered every two weeks, for a total of 13 Gy over 26 weeks. Nivolumab and ipilimumab were both given intravenously, with nivolumab at a 240 mg flat dose every two weeks and ipilimumab at 1 mg/kg every six weeks. Every two weeks, patients got intravenous cyclophosphamide at 200 mg/m2, given one day ahead of each radiation and immunotherapy administration. Aspirin 300 mg was taken orally once daily by patients for four cycles, starting on cycle 1 day 1. The trial did not randomize participants into treatment groups. Eight patients were included in the translational analysis: three from the first dose cohort and the first five from the second dose cohort.

Details on this clonotype: The target of this receptor is not known. Qualities for individual bases were not recorded, and no much larger clone is one base off.

Donors were enrolled in RACIN, a single-arm phase I dose-escalation trial in which nivolumab, ipilimumab, aspirin, low-dose cyclophosphamide and low-dose radiotherapy were combined. Patients with advanced, TIL-negative solid tumors were considered eligible. The CDR3 spans 13 residues, from the cysteine through the phenylalanine. Only the CDR3 region is kept as DNA, spanning 39 bases read in frame from base 1. CDR1 and CDR2 are read off the germline V gene as SGHRS and YFSETQ. The V and J ends are trimmed by 7 bases and 4 bases, leaving 15 bases between them. Superscript III and a set of TRAV- and TRBV-specific primers were used to synthesize first-strand cDNA, so that both TCRalpha and TCRbeta chains were covered. An approximately 20-cycle PCR with Phusion amplified the TCRs, pairing a constant-region primer with the adapter that was attached to the V primers. The MessageAmp II aRNA Amplification Kit was used to amplify the isolated mRNA, with in vitro transcription run for about 15 hours at 37 degrees C. The Dynabeads mRNA DIRECT Purification Kit was used to isolate the mRNA for TCR sequencing. A second approximately 23-cycle Phusion PCR added indexed Illumina adapters, and products were purified with AMPure XP beads. Per the original workflow: Custom Perl scripts pooled TCR sequences encoding the same protein, removed out-of-frame sequences and computed each clonotype's abundance. Any TCR sequence backed by just one read was left out of the analysis. The metrics used to describe the repertoires included Shannon entropy, Gini index, clonality, richness, and the frequency of TCRs shared between repertoires. The raw public data were reprocessed by TCRdb itself: fastp quality trimming at Q25, MiXCR clonotype calling, in-frame beta chains only. For every CDR3 protein sequence, its rows merge into one entry that carries the most common genes and DNA. These V and J calls are TCRdb output, not the study's own analysis. Present in this sample are roughly 8,700 distinct CDR3 sequences, almost 70% of which were seen just once. The ten largest account for approximately 6.8% of the sample.

The chain is encoded by TRBV5-1 joined to TRBJ2-7; confidence is insufficient to name the D gene. The receptor was derived from a human donor with advanced metastatic prostate, ovarian, gallbladder or colorectal cancer (not recorded which). This table probably holds off-target reads from a library built for another chain. The sequenced DNA: TGCGCCAGCTGTACGGCACCCGCGTACGAGCAGTACTTC. Its protein is CASCTAPAYEQYF.